The subject of this entry is one T cell receptor (beta chain). Its antigen is currently unknown. The data were obtained in a study of shared clonotypes between healthy human individuals. Whole-study context: A couple of women and a few men aged 18 to 49 served as donors.

TCRdb keeps only in-frame clones here, not all; method: immunoSEQ multiplex PCR. The table records 2 million to 2.5 million clones, over 85% of them present only once. CD45RO negativity and positive selection for CCR7 defined naive CD8 cells, a population that excluded terminally differentiated effector memory CD45RA+ cells. The study, taken as a whole, reports: Clonotypes shared by all four donors outscored non-shared clonotypes in generation probability. In a handful of donors, around 5.5% of naive CD4 clonotypes appeared in common.

The CDR3 totals 14 residues. The J segment lost 4 bases and the V segment lost 2 bases, leaving 4 bases of the junction unmatched. Germline lookup yields CDR1 SEHNR and CDR2 FQNEAQ (reference sequence). The chain joins TRBV7-9 to TRBJ1-1; 7 nucleotides line up with TRBD1. What was sequenced was naive CD8+ T cells sorted from blood. The clonotype comes from a man younger than 35 in good health. CDR3 DNA sequence: TGTGCCAGCAGCTTATTGACAGGGAGCACTGAAGCTTTCTTT. Translating it yields CASSLLTGSTEAFF.